A single sample gave rise to the 11 T cell receptor beta chains below, sequenced in a study of blood T cell repertoires in COVID-19. Generated by immunoSEQ multiplex PCR, the TCRdb table keeps only in-frame clones and is missing some. The sample lists about 64,000 clones, approximately 75% occurring once. Source material: peripheral blood. These receptor sequences come from a man of 80 years or more with acute or convalescent COVID-19.

The chain is built from TRBV7-9 and TRBJ1-2; D is unresolved. With 10 bases removed from V and 7 bases from J, the gap between germline ends came to 16 bases. From germline, CDR1 is SEHNR and CDR2 FQNEAQ (reference sequence). The CDR3 runs 12 residues. CDR3 DNA sequence: TGTGCCATCTGGAGGGTTACGGGTGGCTACACCTTC. Translating it yields CAIWRVTGGYTF.

J is TRBJ2-2 and V is TRBV19; D not resolved. The CDR3 is 14 amino acids. The V and J ends lost 4 bases and 1 base respectively, with 7 bases between them. The germline V gene encodes CDR1 LNHDA and CDR2 SQIVND (reference sequence). CDR3 bases: TGTGCCAGTAGTAGCCCAGTGAACACCGGGGAGCTGTTTTTT. Translated, it gives CASSSPVNTGELFF.

The chain combines TRBV6-5 with TRBJ2-2; no firm D call. The CDR3 is 14 residues long. Germline V CDR1 and CDR2: MNHEY, SVGAGI. V lost 10 bases to trimming and J lost 3 bases, with 15 bases between them. In DNA form, the CDR3 reads TGTGCCACTTCCCCCTGGGCTTACACCGGGGAGCTGTTTTTT. Translating it yields CATSPWAYTGELFF.

This clone showed up just a few times. The V gene is TRBV7-8, the J gene TRBJ1-5, with 12 bases matching TRBD1. CDR1 and CDR2 from the germline V gene are SGHVS and FQNEAQ. The CDR3 contains 18 residues. The V and J ends lost 1 base and 3 bases, in that order; junction bases with no gene match: 7. CDR3 region: CASSLGGQGAQSNQPQHF. The CDR3 region has the DNA TGTGCCAGCAGCTTAGGGGGACAGGGGGCCCAATCCAATCAGCCCCAGCATTTT.

The chain joins TRBV21-1 to TRBJ1-2; the DNA was not compared with TRBD1, the D call given in the table. TRBV21-1 is listed as a pseudogene. The CDR3 totals 21 residues. The DNA for the CDR3 is TGTGCCAGCAGCGATACTCAAACGGAACATACTCAGGGGGCGCGAAGCTATGGCTACACCTTC. As protein: CASSDTQTEHTQGARSYGYTF.

V gene TRBV2 combines with J gene TRBJ1-2, with a tentative D call TRBD1 (6 bases). The CDR3 is made up of 13 amino acids. The germline V and J ends were trimmed by 3 bases and 3 bases, with 8 bases remaining between them. Per the germline V gene, CDR1 is SNHLY and CDR2 is FYNNEI. The CDR3 sequence is CASSDRTDYGYTF. The CDR3 coding sequence is TGTGCCAGCAGTGACAGGACAGACTATGGCTACACCTTC.

This clone was observed a handful of times. This rearrangement joins TRBV4-1 to TRBJ2-7; 11 nucleotides align to TRBD2. Germline lookup yields CDR1 MGHRA and CDR2 YSYEKL. This CDR3 is built from 15 residues. The junction had 3 bases not matched to a gene; V was cut back by 2 bases and J by 3 bases. CDR3 coding DNA: TGCGCCAGCAGCCAAACTAGCGGGGGTTTCTACGAGCAGTACTTC. Translating it yields CASSQTSGGFYEQYF.

This chain joins TRBV19 and TRBJ2-3; TRBD2 aligns across 13 bases. V lost 4 bases and J lost 0; bases outside the gene matches: 19. Germline V gives CDR1 LNHDA, CDR2 SQIVND (reference sequence). This CDR3 is 22 amino acids long. CDR3 protein: CASSRTSRLAGGQYFSTDTQYF. The CDR3 bases are TGTGCCAGTAGTAGAACCTCGCGACTAGCGGGGGGCCAATATTTTAGCACAGATACGCAGTATTTT.

This clone came up a few times. V gene TRBV18 combines with J gene TRBJ1-1; D remains ambiguous. CDR1 KGHSH and CDR2 LQKENI come from the germline V gene. V was pared by 6 bases and J by 3 bases, with 11 bases between. The CDR3 consists of 13 residues. CDR3 region: CASSTGADTEAFF. In DNA form, the CDR3 reads TGTGCCAGCTCCACCGGCGCGGACACTGAAGCTTTCTTT.

The chain has TRBV11-2 and TRBJ1-1; D remains unclear. The germline V and J ends were trimmed by 8 bases and 3 bases, with 13 bases remaining between them. The germline V gene encodes CDR1 SGHAT and CDR2 FQNNGV. The CDR3 runs 13 residues. DNA of the CDR3: TGTGCCAGCGTAGGAGGAAGGTACACTGAAGCTTTCTTT. Amino acids: CASVGGRYTEAFF.

The chain is built from TRBV6-5 and TRBJ1-2; 7 nucleotides align to TRBD1. The CDR3 totals 14 residues. The V segment lost 7 bases and the J segment 2 bases; nucleotides outside the gene matches: 7. Per germline, CDR1 MNHEY and CDR2 SVGAGI. CDR3 nucleotide sequence: TGTGCCAGCACCTCACGGACAGGAAACTATGGCTACACCTTC. This sequence encodes CASTSRTGNYGYTF.